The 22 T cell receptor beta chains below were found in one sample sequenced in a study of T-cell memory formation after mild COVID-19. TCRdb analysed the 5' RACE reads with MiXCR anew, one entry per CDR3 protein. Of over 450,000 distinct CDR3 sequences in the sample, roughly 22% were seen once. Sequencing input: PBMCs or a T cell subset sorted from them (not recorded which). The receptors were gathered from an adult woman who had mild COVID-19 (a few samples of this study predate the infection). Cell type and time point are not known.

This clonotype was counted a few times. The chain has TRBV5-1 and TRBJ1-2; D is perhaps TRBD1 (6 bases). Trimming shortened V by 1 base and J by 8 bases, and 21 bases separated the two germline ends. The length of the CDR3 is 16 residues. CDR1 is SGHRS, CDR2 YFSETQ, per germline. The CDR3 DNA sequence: TGCGCCAGCAGCTTGAGCGGGACACGGATCCTCCAGGGCTACACCTTC. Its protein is CASSLSGTRILQGYTF.

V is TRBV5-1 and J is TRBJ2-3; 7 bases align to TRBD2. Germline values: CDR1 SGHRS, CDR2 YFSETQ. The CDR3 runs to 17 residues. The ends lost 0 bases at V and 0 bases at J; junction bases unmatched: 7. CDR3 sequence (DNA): TGCGCCAGCAGCTTGGCCCAAACTAGCGCTAGCACAGATACGCAGTATTTT. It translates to CASSLAQTSASTDTQYF.

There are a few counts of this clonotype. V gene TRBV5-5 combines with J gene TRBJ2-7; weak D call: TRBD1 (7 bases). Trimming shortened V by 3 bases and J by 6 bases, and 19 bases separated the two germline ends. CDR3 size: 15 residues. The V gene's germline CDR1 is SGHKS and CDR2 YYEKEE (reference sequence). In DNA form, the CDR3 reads TGTGCCAGCAGCTGGAGGGAACAGGGGATGGGCGAGCAGTACTTC. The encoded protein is CASSWREQGMGEQYF.

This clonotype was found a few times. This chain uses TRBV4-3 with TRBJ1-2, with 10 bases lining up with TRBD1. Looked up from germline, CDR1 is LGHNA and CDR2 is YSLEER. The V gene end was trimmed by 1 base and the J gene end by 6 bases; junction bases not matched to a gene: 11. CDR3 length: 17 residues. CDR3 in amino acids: CASSQAPTGGVKHGYTF. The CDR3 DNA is TGCGCCAGCAGCCAAGCCCCGACAGGGGGCGTGAAGCATGGCTACACCTTC.

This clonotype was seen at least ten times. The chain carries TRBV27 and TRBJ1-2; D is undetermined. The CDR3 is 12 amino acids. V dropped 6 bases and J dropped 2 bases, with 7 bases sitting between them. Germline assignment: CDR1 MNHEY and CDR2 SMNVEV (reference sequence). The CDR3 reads CASRQGNYGYTF. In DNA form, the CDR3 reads TGTGCCAGCAGACAAGGGAACTATGGCTACACCTTC.

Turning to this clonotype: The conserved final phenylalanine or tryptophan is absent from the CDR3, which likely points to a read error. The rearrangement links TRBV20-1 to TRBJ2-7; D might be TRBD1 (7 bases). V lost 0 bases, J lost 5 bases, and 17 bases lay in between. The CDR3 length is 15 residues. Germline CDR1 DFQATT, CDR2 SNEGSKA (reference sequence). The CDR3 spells CSARDQRRGQHEQYL. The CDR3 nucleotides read TGCAGTGCTAGAGATCAAAGGAGGGGGCAGCACGAGCAGTACTTA.

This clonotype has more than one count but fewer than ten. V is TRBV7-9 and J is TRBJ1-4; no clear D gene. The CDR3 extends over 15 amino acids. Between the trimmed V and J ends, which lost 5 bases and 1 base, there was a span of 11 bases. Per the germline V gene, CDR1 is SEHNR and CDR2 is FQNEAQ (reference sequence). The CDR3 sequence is CASSLGGKTNEKLFF. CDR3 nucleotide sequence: TGTGCCAGCAGCCTCGGAGGGAAAACTAATGAAAAACTGTTTTTT. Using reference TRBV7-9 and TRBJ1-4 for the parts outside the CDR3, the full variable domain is DTGVSQNPRHKITKRGQNVTFRCDPISEHNRLYWYRQTLGQGPEFLTYFQNEAQLEKSRLLSDRFSAERPKGSFSTLEIQRTEQGDSAMYLCASSLGGKTNEKLFFGSGTQLSVL.

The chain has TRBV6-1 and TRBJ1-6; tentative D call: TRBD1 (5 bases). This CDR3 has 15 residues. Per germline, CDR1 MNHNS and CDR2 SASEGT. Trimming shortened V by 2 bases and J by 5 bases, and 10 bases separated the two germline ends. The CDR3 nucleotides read TGTGCCAGCAGTGAACTCCAGGGTAATAATTCACCCCTCCACTTT. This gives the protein CASSELQGNNSPLHF.

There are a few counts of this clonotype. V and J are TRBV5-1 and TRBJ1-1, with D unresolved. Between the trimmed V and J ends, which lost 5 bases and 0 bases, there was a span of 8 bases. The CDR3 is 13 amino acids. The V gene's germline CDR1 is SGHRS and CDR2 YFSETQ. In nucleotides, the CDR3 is TGCGCCAGCAGAGGAGATCTGAACACTGAAGCTTTCTTT. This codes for CASRGDLNTEAFF.

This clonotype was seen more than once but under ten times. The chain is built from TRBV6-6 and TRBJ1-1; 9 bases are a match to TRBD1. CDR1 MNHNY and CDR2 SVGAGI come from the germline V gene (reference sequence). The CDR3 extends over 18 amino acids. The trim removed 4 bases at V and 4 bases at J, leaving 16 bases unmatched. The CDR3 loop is CASSFPPQGAQKRTEAFF. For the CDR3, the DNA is TGTGCCAGCAGTTTCCCCCCACAGGGGGCGCAGAAGCGCACTGAAGCTTTCTTT.

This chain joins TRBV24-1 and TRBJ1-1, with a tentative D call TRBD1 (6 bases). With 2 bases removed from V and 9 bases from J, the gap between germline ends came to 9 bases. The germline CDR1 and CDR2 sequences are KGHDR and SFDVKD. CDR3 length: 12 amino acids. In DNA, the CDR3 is TGTGCCACCAGTGATTACACAGGGAAAGCTTTCTTT. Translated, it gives CATSDYTGKAFF.

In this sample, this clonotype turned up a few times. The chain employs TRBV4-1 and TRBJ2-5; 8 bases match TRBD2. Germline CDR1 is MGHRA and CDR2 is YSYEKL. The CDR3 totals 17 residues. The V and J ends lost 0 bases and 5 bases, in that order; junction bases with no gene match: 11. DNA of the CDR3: TGCGCCAGCAGCCAAGATGCTAGCGGGTTCGGTCTGGAGACCCAGTACTTC. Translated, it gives CASSQDASGFGLETQYF.

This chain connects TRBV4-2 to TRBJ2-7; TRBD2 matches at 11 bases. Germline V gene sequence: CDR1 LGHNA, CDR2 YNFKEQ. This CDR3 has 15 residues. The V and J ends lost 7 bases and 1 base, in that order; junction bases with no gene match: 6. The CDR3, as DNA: TGTGCCAGCACCCTAACTAGCGGGAGTTCCTACGAGCAGTACTTC. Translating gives CASTLTSGSSYEQYF.

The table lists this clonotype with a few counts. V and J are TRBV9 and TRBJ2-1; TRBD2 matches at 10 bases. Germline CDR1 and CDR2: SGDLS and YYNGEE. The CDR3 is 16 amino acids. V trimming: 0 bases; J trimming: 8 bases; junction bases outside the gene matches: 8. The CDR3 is CASSVEGLAIIDEQFF. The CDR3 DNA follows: TGTGCCAGCAGCGTAGAGGGACTAGCGATAATAGATGAGCAGTTCTTC.

The CDR3 nucleotides read TGCAGGACCGGAGGGGGAAATGAGCAGTTCTTC. Residues: CRTGGGNEQFF. This chain links TRBV20-1 with TRBJ2-1, with D perhaps assigned TRBD1 or TRBD2 (6 bases each). Germline V gene sequence: CDR1 DFQATT, CDR2 SNEGSKA (reference sequence). This CDR3 contains 11 residues.

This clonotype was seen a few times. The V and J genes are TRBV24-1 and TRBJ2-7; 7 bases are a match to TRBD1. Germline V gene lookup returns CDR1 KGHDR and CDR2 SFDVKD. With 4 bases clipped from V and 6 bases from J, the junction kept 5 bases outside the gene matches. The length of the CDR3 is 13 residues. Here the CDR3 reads CATSDNTGAEQYF. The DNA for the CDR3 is TGTGCCACCAGTGACAATACAGGGGCCGAGCAGTACTTC.

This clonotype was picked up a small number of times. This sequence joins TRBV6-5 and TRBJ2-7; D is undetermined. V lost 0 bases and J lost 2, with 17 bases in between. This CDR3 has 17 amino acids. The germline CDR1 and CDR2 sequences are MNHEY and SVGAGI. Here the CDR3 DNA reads TGTGCCAGCAGTTACTCGATTTCCCCCAGCCGGCCCTACGAGCAGTACTTC. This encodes CASSYSISPSRPYEQYF.

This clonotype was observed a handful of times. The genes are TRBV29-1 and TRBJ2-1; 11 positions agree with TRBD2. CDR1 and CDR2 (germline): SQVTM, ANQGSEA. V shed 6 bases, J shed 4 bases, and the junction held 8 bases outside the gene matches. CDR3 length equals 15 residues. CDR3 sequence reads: CSVAGTSGRYNEQFF. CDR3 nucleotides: TGCAGCGTGGCTGGGACTAGCGGTAGATACAATGAGCAGTTCTTC.

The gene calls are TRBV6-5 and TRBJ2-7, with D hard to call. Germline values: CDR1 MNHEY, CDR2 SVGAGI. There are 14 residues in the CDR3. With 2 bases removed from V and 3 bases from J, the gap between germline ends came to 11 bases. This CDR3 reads CASSYKSKGYEQYF. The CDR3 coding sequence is TGTGCCAGCAGTTACAAAAGTAAAGGCTACGAGCAGTACTTC.

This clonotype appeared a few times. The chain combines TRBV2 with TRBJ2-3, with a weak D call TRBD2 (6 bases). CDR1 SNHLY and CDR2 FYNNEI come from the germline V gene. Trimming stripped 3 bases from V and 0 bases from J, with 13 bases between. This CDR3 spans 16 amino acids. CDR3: CASSDTFRGSTDTQYF. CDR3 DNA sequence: TGTGCCAGCAGTGATACGTTCCGGGGGAGCACAGATACGCAGTATTTT. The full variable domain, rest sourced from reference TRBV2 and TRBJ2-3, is EPEVTQTPSHQVTQMGQEVILRCVPISNHLYFYWYRQILGQKVEFLVSFYNNEISEKSEIFDDQFSVERPDGSNFTLKIRSTKLEDSAMYFCASSDTFRGSTDTQYFGPGTRLTVL.

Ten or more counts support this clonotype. Written as DNA, the CDR3 is TGCGCCAGCAGCTACAACAGGGGCGCTCCGGAGGAGCAGTACTTC. Translation gives CASSYNRGAPEEQYF. The rearrangement links TRBV5-1 to TRBJ2-7, with TRBD1 matching over 7 bases. J lost 7 bases, V lost 3 bases, and 13 bases had no gene match. The germline V gene has CDR1 SGHRS and CDR2 YFSETQ. CDR3 size: 15 residues.

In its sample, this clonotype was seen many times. DNA of the CDR3: TGCAGTGCTAGAGATGGGACTAGCGGGACCAATGAGCAGTTCTTC. It is translated as CSARDGTSGTNEQFF. The rearrangement joins TRBV20-1 to TRBJ2-1; 13 bases line up with TRBD2. The length of the CDR3 is 15 residues. V gave up 0 bases and J gave up 6 bases; unmatched junction bases: 2. CDR1 is DFQATT, CDR2 SNEGSKA, per germline (reference sequence).